Below, 20 T cell receptor beta chains from the same sample are listed, as sequenced in a study of blood T cells in healthy people across ages. For the second PCR, which ran for about 6 to 12 cycles, a sample-barcoded 5' primer and a J-beta primer mix were used. TCRdb itself ran the 5' RACE reads through MiXCR, one entry per CDR3 protein. The sample has approximately 960,000 distinct CDR3 sequences; about 28% are singletons. These same records also appear under a second study, on T cells of mothers and their children.

Sequencing was done on a sample of blood. These receptors all stem from a woman between 40 and 50 years old in good health.

V usage is TRBV28 and J usage is TRBJ1-1, with a weak D call TRBD1 (5 bases). This CDR3 has 15 residues. Germline CDR1 reads MDHEN; CDR2 reads SYDVKM. Trimming removed 2 bases from V and 5 bases from J, with 15 bases in between. The CDR3, as DNA: TGTGCCAGCAGTTTAGGTCTAGGAGGGGTAACTGAAGCTTTCTTT. Encoded protein: CASSLGLGGVTEAFF.

This clonotype was counted between two and nine times. The chain joins TRBV9 to TRBJ1-2; D is possibly TRBD1 (5 bases). The CDR3 totals 14 residues. V was trimmed by 4 bases and J by 4 bases, leaving 14 bases between them. Germline V gene sequence: CDR1 SGDLS, CDR2 YYNGEE. The CDR3 DNA reads as TGTGCCAGCAGCCTCGGGGGGGTACCCTATGGCTACACCTTC. Translating it yields CASSLGGVPYGYTF.

This clonotype has more than one count but fewer than ten. The V and J genes are TRBV2 and TRBJ2-7; D not resolved. V was trimmed by 2 bases and J by 3 bases, leaving 8 bases between them. CDR3 length equals 13 residues. The germline V gene encodes CDR1 SNHLY and CDR2 FYNNEI. The CDR3 protein is CASSETINYEQYF. The CDR3 DNA follows: TGTGCCAGCAGTGAAACCATAAACTACGAGCAGTACTTC.

Comments on this clonotype: This may be a read error, as it is one base from a much larger clone. The chain employs TRBV27 and TRBJ2-6, with D uncertain. CDR1 is MNHEY, CDR2 SMNVEV, per germline (reference sequence). CDR3 length: 15 residues. V was pared by 3 bases and J by 0 bases, with 6 bases between. The CDR3 loop reads CASSFLGSGANVLTF. The CDR3 coding sequence is TGTGCCAGCAGTTTTCTGGGCTCTGGGGCCAACGTCCTGACTTTC.

V gene TRBV7-9 combines with J gene TRBJ1-1, with D unresolved. The CDR3 runs to 17 residues. CDR1 SEHNR and CDR2 FQNEAQ come from the germline V gene (reference sequence). The V and J ends lost 5 bases and 1 base respectively, with 20 bases between them. The CDR3 loop is CASSDLLGGIRNTEAFF. The CDR3 DNA is TGTGCCAGCAGCGATCTCCTCGGAGGAATCCGGAACACTGAAGCTTTCTTT.

This clonotype has a handful of counts. The chain recombines TRBV7-6 with TRBJ2-1; 10 nucleotides agree with TRBD2. The CDR3 contains 15 residues. Germline CDR1 reads SGHVS; CDR2 reads FNYEAQ. V was clipped by 7 bases and J by 9 bases; unmatched bases: 12. CDR3 protein: CASTLSGGAKFEQFF. In nucleotides, the CDR3 is TGTGCCAGCACCCTCAGCGGGGGGGCCAAATTTGAGCAGTTCTTC.

Details on this clonotype: This may stem from a read error, because a much larger clone lies one nucleotide away. The V gene is TRBV12-3 or TRBV12-4, the J gene TRBJ2-4; D is possibly TRBD2 (6 bases). The end of the DNA aligns better with TRBJ2-7, so the J call may be wrong. The CDR3 runs to 14 residues. CDR3 sequence: CASTKRGSAYEQYF. CDR3 bases: TGTGCCAGCACTAAACGGGGGTCAGCCTACGAGCAGTACTTC.

Details on this clonotype: The junction differs from germline at one of its ends, possibly a read error. V gene TRBV27 combines with J gene TRBJ1-2; D is ambiguous. This CDR3 spans 14 amino acids. The germline CDR1 and CDR2 sequences are MNHEY and SMNVEV (reference sequence). CDR3 sequence (DNA): TGCACCAGCAGTTCCCTACACCTGAGGGATGGCTACACCTTC. This sequence encodes CTSSSLHLRDGYTF.

J is TRBJ1-5 and V is TRBV4-1; 7 bases are a match to TRBD1. The CDR3 length is 10 residues. Germline assignment: CDR1 MGHRA and CDR2 YSYEKL. The CDR3 coding sequence is TGCGCACAGGGGTGCCAGCCCCAGCATTTT. Its protein is CAQGCQPQHF.

As concerns this clonotype: One end of the junction fails to match germline, which may point to a read error. The chain uses TRBV29-1 and TRBJ2-3; a possible D gene is TRBD1 (5 bases). Germline-derived CDR1 and CDR2 are SQVTM and ANQGSEA. The CDR3 consists of 14 residues. The CDR3 DNA reads TGCAGCGTTGCCCAGGGTGAGGACACAGATATGCAGTATTTT. Amino acids: CSVAQGEDTDMQYF.

Ten or more counts support this clonotype. The chain has TRBV20-1 and TRBJ2-7, with TRBD2 identical over 14 bases. The CDR3 is 18 amino acids. Germline V gene sequence: CDR1 DFQATT, CDR2 SNEGSKA (reference sequence). V lost 3 bases, J lost 2 bases, and 12 bases stayed unmatched. CDR3 in amino acids: CSASGSGTSGGPTYEQYF. The CDR3 nucleotides read TGCAGTGCTAGTGGATCCGGGACTAGCGGGGGTCCTACCTACGAGCAGTACTTC.

This clonotype was found many times. V is TRBV5-1 and J is TRBJ2-7; D not certain. Germline V lookup: CDR1 SGHRS, CDR2 YFSETQ. The CDR3 runs 15 residues. Trimming removed 4 bases from V and 7 bases from J, with 21 bases in between. The CDR3 DNA is TGCGCCAGCAGCAACATAGGTCAGACCTTTGGTGAGCAGTACTTC. Translating gives CASSNIGQTFGEQYF. Looking up the rest from reference TRBV5-1 and TRBJ2-7 gives the full variable domain: KAGVTQTPRYLIKTRGQQVTLSCSPISGHRSVSWYQQTPGQGLQFLFEYFSETQRNKGNFPGRFSGRQFSNSRSEMNVSTLELGDSALYLCASSNIGQTFGEQYFGPGTRLTVT.

Many counts were recorded for this clonotype. This chain uses TRBV7-2 with TRBJ2-5, with 8 nucleotides matching TRBD2. With V trimmed by 5 bases and J by 6 bases, 11 bases remained unmatched. The CDR3 runs to 15 residues. Germline lookup yields CDR1 SGHTA and CDR2 FQGNSA. CDR3 residues: CASSPPGGAGKTQYF. CDR3 bases: TGTGCCAGCAGCCCTCCGGGGGGGGCGGGAAAGACCCAGTACTTC.

This clonotype was observed at least ten times. The chain is built from TRBV7-2 and TRBJ2-6; TRBD2 matches 7 bases. There are 17 residues in the CDR3. Losses at the gene ends were 2 bases for V and 0 bases for J; bases not matched to a gene: 4. From germline, CDR1 is SGHTA and CDR2 FQGNSA. The CDR3 loop is CASSLSGGPSGANVLTF. The CDR3 DNA reads as TGTGCCAGCAGCTTATCGGGGGGACCCTCTGGGGCCAACGTCCTGACTTTC.

This clonotype came up many times. The chain has TRBV7-2 and TRBJ1-2; D uncertain. The length of the CDR3 is 11 residues. The V gene's germline CDR1 is SGHTA and CDR2 FQGNSA. The V end lost 1 base, the J end lost 8 bases, and 5 bases lay between the germline ends. Here the CDR3 DNA reads TGTGCCAGCAGCTTAGAACAGGGCTACACCTTC. This sequence encodes CASSLEQGYTF.

V gene TRBV5-6 combines with J gene TRBJ2-7, with TRBD1 matching 8 bases. Germline trimming cut 4 bases from V and 6 bases from J; bases unmatched to any gene: 9. The CDR3 contains 14 residues. Germline V lookup: CDR1 SGHDT, CDR2 YYEEEE. CDR3 sequence reads: CASSPGTGYCEQYF. CDR3 DNA: TGTGCCAGCAGCCCCGGGACAGGCTACTGCGAGCAGTACTTC. The entire variable domain, with the rest obtained from reference TRBV5-6 and TRBJ2-7, is as follows: DAGVTQSPTHLIKTRGQQVTLRCSPKSGHDTVSWYQQALGQGPQFIFQYYEEEERQRGNFPDRFSGHQFPNYSSELNVNALLLGDSALYLCASSPGTGYCEQYFGPGTRLTVT.

This clonotype was observed a few times. The CDR3 here is CASTFDRAVGYTF. CDR3 DNA sequence: TGTGCCAGCACTTTTGACAGGGCAGTTGGCTACACCTTC. The chain links TRBV2 to TRBJ1-2; 7 bases are shared with TRBD1. This CDR3 spans 13 amino acids. Germline V gene lookup returns CDR1 SNHLY and CDR2 FYNNEI. Trimming took 7 bases from V and 7 from J; bases not matched to a gene: 9.

This chain links TRBV3-1 with TRBJ2-3; TRBD2 matches at 10 bases. The ends lost 0 bases at V and 2 bases at J; junction bases unmatched: 8. The CDR3 spans 18 residues. Germline V gives CDR1 LGHDT, CDR2 YNNKEL (reference sequence). In nucleotides, the CDR3 is TGTGCCAGCAGCCAAGATGTGCTAGCGGGGGAGTACACAGATACGCAGTATTTT. Its translation is CASSQDVLAGEYTDTQYF.

The sample holds a few counts of this clonotype. The V gene is TRBV12-3 or TRBV12-4, the J gene TRBJ1-2; D is unclear. The V end was cut by 7 bases, the J end by 3 bases, with 9 bases between. This CDR3 contains 12 residues. CDR3 in amino acids: CASMQNYYGYTF. The CDR3 nucleotides are TGTGCCAGCATGCAGAACTACTATGGCTACACCTTC.

The chain links TRBV24-1 to TRBJ2-1; D not resolved. There are 16 residues in the CDR3. Germline V lookup: CDR1 KGHDR, CDR2 SFDVKD. V was shortened by 3 bases and J by 0 bases, with 11 bases between the two germline ends. CDR3 amino acids: CATSDLVASSYNEQFF. CDR3 coding DNA: TGTGCCACCAGTGATCTAGTGGCCAGCTCCTACAATGAGCAGTTCTTC.